This T cell receptor (beta chain) was retrieved from a study of T-cell memory formation after mild COVID-19. Study background: Most TCR clusters belonged to a single donor.

V was shortened by 1 base and J by 8 bases, with 13 bases between the two germline ends. The germline V gene encodes CDR1 PRHDT and CDR2 FYEKMQ (reference sequence). This CDR3 is 14 amino acids long. This clonotype has more than one count but fewer than ten. The antigen remains unidentified. Study observations and caveats: Shrinking CD4+ clones were chiefly CM and EM; CD8+ ones were chiefly EMRA. Clones contracting across day 15 to 85 had a balanced CD4/CD8 profile; later expanding clones leaned CD4+. Researchers could not confirm that second-wave clones peaking on day 37 targeted SARS-CoV-2.

TCRdb analysed the 5' RACE reads with MiXCR anew, one entry per CDR3 protein. The data show about 340,000 distinct CDR3 sequences, approximately 15% seen once. The chain is built from TRBV13 and TRBJ2-3; possible D gene TRBD2, 7 bases. This clonotype was sampled from a man between 18 and 35 years old who had mild COVID-19 (a few samples of this study predate the infection). Cell type and time point are not known. The specimen was PBMCs or a T cell subset sorted from them (not recorded which). CDR3 in DNA: TGTGCCAGCAGCTTAGTCGCGGGGGCAAGTACGCAGTATTTT. Residues: CASSLVAGASTQYF.